These 15 T cell receptor beta chains share one sample of origin, sequenced in a study of blood T cell repertoires in COVID-19 (TCRdb year 2020). Library preparation employed the immunoSEQ multiplex PCR assay. In its TCRdb copy, this immuneACCESS table keeps in-frame sequences only and misses some clones. Where compared with another copy, unresolved V genes explain less than half of these, and the others have no known cause. The sample includes 300,000 to 400,000 clones, with 88% observed a single time. The leading ten clones occupy around 7.9% of the sample. Sequencing was carried out using peripheral blood. Receptors were obtained from a woman in her seventies with COVID-19, enrolled during active disease.

The chain is built from TRBV5-1 and TRBJ2-5, with TRBD2 as a possible D gene (5 bases). This CDR3 spans 17 amino acids. V lost 4 bases to trimming and J lost 4 bases, with 23 bases between them. Germline lookup yields CDR1 SGHRS and CDR2 YFSETQ. For the CDR3, the DNA is TGCGCCAGCAGCCCGAGCCGATTCGGGAACCTTCTAGAGACCCAGTACTTC. This encodes CASSPSRFGNLLETQYF. The full variable domain, with the rest looked up from reference TRBV5-1 and TRBJ2-5, is KAGVTQTPRYLIKTRGQQVTLSCSPISGHRSVSWYQQTPGQGLQFLFEYFSETQRNKGNFPGRFSGRQFSNSRSEMNVSTLELGDSALYLCASSPSRFGNLLETQYFGPGTRLLVL.

The genes are TRBV7-2 and TRBJ1-1, with D hard to call. Per germline, CDR1 SGHTA and CDR2 FQGNSA. This CDR3 contains 15 residues. V lost 4 bases and J lost 1, with 13 bases in between. The CDR3 nucleotides are TGTGCCAGCAGCTCCGGGTCGGGGTGGAACACTGAAGCTTTCTTT. This sequence encodes CASSSGSGWNTEAFF. Full variable domain (outside the CDR3, taken from reference TRBV7-2 and TRBJ1-1): GAGVSQSPSNKVTEKGKDVELRCDPISGHTALYWYRQSLGQGLEFLIYFQGNSAPDKSGLPSDRFSAERTGGSVSTLTIQRTQQEDSAVYLCASSSGSGWNTEAFFGQGTRLTVV.

The J gene is TRBJ1-2, the V gene TRBV4-1; TRBD1 agrees at 9 bases. Germline V lookup: CDR1 MGHRA, CDR2 YSYEKL. V dropped 4 bases and J dropped 2; count of bases not matched to a gene: 8. The CDR3 sequence is 16 residues long. The CDR3 protein is CASSPIGQGKNYGYTF. The CDR3 region has the DNA TGCGCCAGCAGCCCAATTGGACAGGGGAAAAACTATGGCTACACCTTC.

The chain recombines TRBV11-3 with TRBJ2-2; 7 nucleotides line up with TRBD1. CDR1 is SGHNT and CDR2 is YENEEA in the germline V gene. The CDR3 consists of 14 residues. V shed 10 bases and J 6 bases; nucleotides not matched to a gene: 11. The CDR3 coding sequence is TGTGCCACCTCCGACAGGGATGTCGCCGGGGAGCTGTTTTTT. It specifies CATSDRDVAGELFF.

This clone was seen once. CDR3 protein: CASSSLAGGTDEQYF. Here the CDR3 DNA reads TGCGCCAGCAGCTCCCTAGCGGGGGGAACCGACGAGCAGTACTTC. V is TRBV5-1 and J is TRBJ2-7; 11 bases line up with TRBD2. CDR3 size: 15 residues. Germline assignment: CDR1 SGHRS and CDR2 YFSETQ. Unmatched junction bases numbered 7, after V lost 3 bases and J lost 5 bases.

The chain carries TRBV19 and TRBJ1-1; maybe TRBD1 (6 bases). Trimming cost V 6 bases and J 0 bases, with 11 bases left between them. Germline V gives CDR1 LNHDA, CDR2 SQIVND (reference sequence). CDR3 length equals 14 residues. The CDR3 nucleotides read TGTGCCAGTAGGTGGGCAGGGGTGAACACTGAAGCTTTCTTT. It yields the protein CASRWAGVNTEAFF. Complete variable domain (other parts from reference TRBV19 and TRBJ1-1): DGGITQSPKYLFRKEGQNVTLSCEQNLNHDAMYWYRQDPGQGLRLIYYSQIVNDFQKGDIAEGYSVSREKKESFPLTVTSAQKNPTAFYLCASRWAGVNTEAFFGQGTRLTVV.

The CDR3 region is CASSYQNTEAFF. The CDR3 DNA reads as TGTGCCAGCAGTTACCAGAACACTGAAGCTTTCTTT. The rearrangement joins TRBV6-5 to TRBJ1-1, with unresolved D. The CDR3 consists of 12 residues. The V end lost 2 bases, the J end lost 1 base, and 2 bases lay between the germline ends. In germline, CDR1 is MNHEY, CDR2 SVGAGI.

The V gene is TRBV19, the J gene TRBJ2-5; 8 bases are shared with TRBD1. Trimming at V came to 7 bases and at J to 6 bases, leaving 7 bases not matched to a gene. CDR1 is LNHDA and CDR2 is SQIVND in the germline V gene (reference sequence). This CDR3 has 13 residues. The DNA of the CDR3 is TGTGCCAGTACCCCGGACAGGGAACAGACCCAGTACTTC. The encoded protein is CASTPDREQTQYF. The full variable domain, in which reference TRBV19 and TRBJ2-5 provide the parts outside the CDR3, is DGGITQSPKYLFRKEGQNVTLSCEQNLNHDAMYWYRQDPGQGLRLIYYSQIVNDFQKGDIAEGYSVSREKKESFPLTVTSAQKNPTAFYLCASTPDREQTQYFGPGTRLLVL.

This clone was seen once. V is TRBV7-6 and J is TRBJ2-5; D remains ambiguous. Germline CDR1 reads SGHVS; CDR2 reads FNYEAQ. This CDR3 comprises 13 residues. V was trimmed by 0 bases and J by 3 bases, leaving 5 bases between them. The CDR3 here is CASSLAEKETQYF. The CDR3 DNA reads TGTGCCAGCAGCTTAGCGGAGAAAGAGACCCAGTACTTC.

CDR3 amino acids: CATSDEGAGDTQYF. CDR3 coding DNA: TGTGCCACCAGTGATGAGGGGGCCGGAGATACGCAGTATTTT. The chain has TRBV24-1 and TRBJ2-3, with 7 bases aligning to TRBD1. V shed 3 bases and J 5 bases; nucleotides not matched to a gene: 4. The germline CDR1 and CDR2 sequences are KGHDR and SFDVKD. The CDR3 has 14 residues.

The chain couples TRBV10-3 to TRBJ1-2; unclear D gene. Germline-derived CDR1 and CDR2 are ENHRY and SYGVKD. This CDR3 has 13 residues. V was trimmed by 8 bases and J by 2 bases, leaving 12 bases between them. CDR3 loop: CAIAPLANYGYTF. The CDR3, as DNA: TGTGCCATCGCCCCTTTGGCCAACTATGGCTACACCTTC.

CDR3 in amino acids: CASSPSGGWLYNEQFF. The DNA for the CDR3 is TGTGCCAGCAGCCCGTCAGGGGGGTGGCTCTACAATGAGCAGTTCTTC. The rearrangement uses TRBV7-9 and TRBJ2-1, with D maybe TRBD1 (7 bases). The CDR3 covers 16 residues. V was trimmed by 5 bases and J by 3 bases, leaving 17 bases between them. Looked up from germline, CDR1 is SEHNR and CDR2 is FQNEAQ (reference sequence).

The J gene is TRBJ1-5, the V gene TRBV6-5; weak D call: TRBD1 (6 bases). Germline CDR1 is MNHEY and CDR2 is SVGAGI. Trimming took 10 bases from V and 0 from J, leaving 10 bases between them. CDR3 length equals 13 residues. The CDR3 DNA reads as TGTGCCATCAGGGGAGGTAGCAATCAGCCCCAGCATTTT. Its protein is CAIRGGSNQPQHF.

This clone has only a few counts. Other DNA sequences in this sample translate to the same CDR3. The CDR3 spells CASSLGLPGQPQHF. The DNA of the CDR3 is TGTGCCAGCAGCTTAGGCCTCCCCGGTCAGCCCCAGCATTTT. The chain combines TRBV7-2 with TRBJ1-5, with unresolved D. The V end was cut by 1 base, the J end by 6 bases, with 10 bases between. CDR1 and CDR2 from the germline V gene are SGHTA and FQGNSA. This CDR3 has 14 residues.

This clone has more than one count but fewer than ten. CDR3 in amino acids: CASSDGPGSNQPQHF. The CDR3 region has the DNA TGTGCCAGCAGTGACGGTCCAGGGAGCAATCAGCCCCAGCATTTT. The rearrangement uses TRBV6-1 and TRBJ1-5; maybe TRBD1 (5 bases). The CDR3 totals 15 residues. Germline-derived CDR1 and CDR2 are MNHNS and SASEGT. The V gene lost 3 bases and the J gene lost 1 base, with 10 bases spanning the gap.